The clone carrying this T cell receptor beta chain was seen at least ten times. The antigen is not known. This sample was included in a study of regulatory T cells in long-lasting Graves disease. Trimming cost V 5 bases and J 2 bases; bases outside gene matches: 9. Looked up from germline, CDR1 is SGHRS and CDR2 is YFSETQ. The CDR3 is 15 amino acids. Time point in this sample: newly diagnosed GD, antithyroid drugs for less than 3 months. The TCR library used RNA extracted from PBMCs. Combining iRepertoire HTBI primers with Arm-PCR of CDR3 regions, the authors built TCR beta libraries. One entry per CDR3 protein, called by TCRdb with MiXCR from the multiplex PCR reads. The sample comprises more than 400,000 distinct CDR3 sequences, over 15% of which are singletons, and over 8.5% rests with the top ten. Study-wide points: New patients shared approximately 930 public clonotypes, fewer than the roughly 2,700 shared by persistent patients.

A further study also used this sample, focusing on T cells in Graves' hyperthyroidism and ophthalmopathy. That study adds: The hyperthyroidism was newly diagnosed and had lasted under 2 months; the patients were aged 18 to 65. Most thyroid clonotypes expanded above 0.001 were also detected in blood.

The TCR originated in a woman in her twenties or thirties with Graves disease. The rearrangement joins TRBV5-1 to TRBJ2-7; 8 nucleotides match TRBD1. Sequenced here: peripheral blood mononuclear cells (PBMCs), sampled at new diagnosis, from a patient treated with antithyroid drugs. The CDR3 loop is CASSLGQGGTYEQYF. The CDR3 region has the DNA TGCGCCAGCAGTTTAGGACAGGGAGGAACCTACGAGCAGTACTTC.